This is a list of T cell receptor beta chains from one sample in a study of shared clonotypes between healthy human individuals. Sequencing was performed with immunoSEQ multiplex PCR; in TCRdb, only in-frame clones are kept and a portion is missing. The sample gives about 480,000 clones, more than 65% of which show up once; 10% to 15% is in the top ten. Sequences were obtained from PBMCs. These TCRs come from a woman aged 40-49 years in good health. Some clones in this sample may be carry-over from other donors' samples. Each CDR3 is given with its conserved first and last residue. Fields, in order: J gene, clone size, V gene, D gene, CDR3 DNA, CDR3 protein. A D gene is named only where the DNA matches it firmly. Only some rows state a clone size, as once, few, many or a class for expanded clones.

TRBJ1-1	few	TRBV5-4	-	TGTGCCAGCAGCTCCCCCTGGGCAGGGGAGGAAGGAACTGAAGCTTTCTTT	CASSSPWAGEEGTEAFF
TRBJ1-5	-	TRBV2	-	TGTGCCAGCAAAGGGGCGGAGGGCGCAGGGTGGCAGCCCCAGCATTTT	CASKGAEGAGWQPQHF
TRBJ2-5	-	TRBV29-1	-	TGCAGCGTTACCTCCGGGACTCCGGGAGAGACCCAGTACTTC	CSVTSGTPGETQYF
TRBJ1-2	-	TRBV5-6	TRBD1	TGTGCCAGCAGCTCCTACGGGACAGGGGTTGTGAGTGGCTACACCTTC	CASSSYGTGVVSGYTF
TRBJ2-7	-	TRBV7-9	-	TGTGCCAGCAGCGCCTCCGGGACCCCTTACGAGCAGTACTTC	CASSASGTPYEQYF
TRBJ1-4	-	TRBV4-3	TRBD1	TGCGCCAGCAGCCAAGGGCTTCGGGACAGCAATGAAAAACTGTTTTTT	CASSQGLRDSNEKLFF
TRBJ2-7	-	TRBV7-9	TRBD2	TGTGCCAGCAACAGACTAGCGGGAGAGGAAGAGCAGTACTTC	CASNRLAGEEEQYF
TRBJ2-4	-	TRBV5-1	TRBD2	TGCGCCAGCAGCTTGGCCTCGATAGCGGGAGGTCCATTAGCCAAAAACATTCAGTACTTC	CASSLASIAGGPLAKNIQYF
TRBJ2-2	-	TRBV7-2	-	TGTGCCAGCAGCTTAAGGCGGGACGGAACCGGGGAGCTGTTTTTT	CASSLRRDGTGELFF
TRBJ2-6	-	TRBV21-1	-	TGTGCCAGCAGCAAGGACAGGGGGGGACCTGGGGCCAACGTCCTGACTTTC	CASSKDRGGPGANVLTF
TRBJ1-1	few	TRBV5-1	-	TGCGCCAGCAGCTTGGACGGGGGGAACACTGAAGCTTTCTTT	CASSLDGGNTEAFF
TRBJ2-1	-	TRBV5-1	-	TGCGCCAGCAGCTCGACTAGGAGCTCCTACAATGAGCAGTTCTTC	CASSSTRSSYNEQFF
TRBJ2-2	-	TRBV30	-	TGTGCCTGGAGTGACCGGCGTGTCGGGGAGCTGTTTTTT	CAWSDRRVGELFF
TRBJ1-3	-	TRBV28	-	TGTGCCAGCAGTCGCACGGACTCTGGAAACACCATATATTTT	CASSRTDSGNTIYF
TRBJ2-1	once	TRBV5-1	-	TGCGCCAGCAGCTTGTGGGGGAGGTCGAATTGGGAGCAGTTCTTC	CASSLWGRSNWEQFF
TRBJ2-1	-	TRBV19	TRBD2	TGTGCCAGTAGGCTAGCGGGAGGTTCTGAGCAGTTCTTC	CASRLAGGSEQFF
TRBJ1-3	-	TRBV2	-	TGTGCCAGCAGGCCGGGACATCAAGCTGGAAACACCATATATTTT	CASRPGHQAGNTIYF
TRBJ2-2	once	TRBV7-6	-	TGTGCCAGCAGCTTAATAGCGGTGAACACCGGGGAGCTGTTTTTT	CASSLIAVNTGELFF
TRBJ1-1	-	TRBV9	-	TGTGCCAGCAGCGTAGGAGGAGGGTGGAACACTGAAGCTTTCTTT	CASSVGGGWNTEAFF
TRBJ1-2	-	TRBV5-1	-	TGCGCCAGCAGGTTCTCTACTTCCGACGGGAAAAGTACCTTC	CASRFSTSDGKSTF
TRBJ2-1	-	TRBV19	TRBD2	TGTGCCAGTAGTGCCCCATCGCAGCTAGCGGGAGGGTACAATGAGCAGTTCTTC	CASSAPSQLAGGYNEQFF
TRBJ2-7	-	TRBV7-3	TRBD2	TGTGCCAGCAGCTTAAAATGTGCGAGACTAGCGGGAGAGTCTACCTCCTACGAGCAGTACTTC	CASSLKCARLAGESTSYEQYF
TRBJ2-3	once	TRBV5-6	TRBD2	TGTGCCAGCAGCCCGACTAGCGGGATCGGGGTGGGCACAGATACGCAGTATTTT	CASSPTSGIGVGTDTQYF
TRBJ1-3	-	TRBV30	-	TGTGCCTGGAGTGTGGGGGGAGCTGGAAACACCATATATTTT	CAWSVGGAGNTIYF
TRBJ2-5	-	TRBV28	TRBD1	TGTGCCAGCAGGGAGTGGGACAGAAGGGAGACCCAGTACTTC	CASREWDRRETQYF
TRBJ1-1	-	TRBV9	TRBD1	TGTGCCAGCAGCGCAGAACAGGGGATGAACACTGAAGCTTTCTTT	CASSAEQGMNTEAFF
TRBJ2-5	-	TRBV19	-	TGTGCCAGTAGTATAGGACAGGGGAGGGGAGAGACCCAGTACTTC	CASSIGQGRGETQYF
TRBJ2-7	-	TRBV7-6	TRBD1	TGTGCCAGCAGCTTAGGAGGTAGGGGGCGCGAGCAGTACTTC	CASSLGGRGREQYF
TRBJ2-7	-	TRBV5-1	TRBD2	TGCGCCAGCAGCGGTAGGGTATTCCTAGCGGGAGGGCCGAACGAGCAGTACTTC	CASSGRVFLAGGPNEQYF
TRBJ2-6	few	TRBV5-5	TRBD1	TGTGCCAGCAGCACTACAGGGGTTGGGGCCAACGTCCTGACTTTC	CASSTTGVGANVLTF
TRBJ1-3	-	TRBV5-4	TRBD1	TGTGCCAGCAGCGACAACAGGGGAACCTACAGGAACACCATATATTTT	CASSDNRGTYRNTIYF
TRBJ1-3	-	TRBV11-2	-	TGTGCCAGCAGCTTAATCGCGGGGACTGGAAACACCATATATTTT	CASSLIAGTGNTIYF
TRBJ2-2	-	TRBV7-3	TRBD1	TGTGCCAGCAGTTCAACAGGGGGCGCGGGGGAGCTGTTTTTT	CASSSTGGAGELFF
TRBJ2-1	-	TRBV30	-	TGTGCCTGGAGTGGGGGAGCGGCGGGCCTCGAGCAGTTCTTC	CAWSGGAAGLEQFF
TRBJ2-7	few	TRBV28	TRBD1	TGTGCCAGCACCTCGACAGGGACGCTCTCCTACGAGCAGTACTTC	CASTSTGTLSYEQYF
TRBJ1-2	once	TRBV28	-	TGTGCCAGCAGTCAAGGGGTAAACAGGGCCCTAAACTATGGCTACACCTTC	CASSQGVNRALNYGYTF
TRBJ2-3	-	TRBV19	TRBD2	TGTGCCAGTAGTATACCAGCGGGAACAGATACGCAGTATTTT	CASSIPAGTDTQYF
TRBJ2-2	-	TRBV18	TRBD1	TGTGCCAGCTCACCACCGGGACAGCGAGGGACCGGGGAGCTGTTTTTT	CASSPPGQRGTGELFF
TRBJ1-1	few	TRBV7-9	-	TGTGCCAGCAGCCCCGAGAGGGTGGGAACTGAAGCTTTCTTT	CASSPERVGTEAFF
TRBJ2-1	-	TRBV4-3	-	TGCGCCAGCAGCCAGGCGCACGGGACACTTGGAAGCAATGAGCAGTTCTTC	CASSQAHGTLGSNEQFF
TRBJ2-5	few	TRBV2	TRBD2	TGTGCCAGCAGTGATGTAGCGGGAGTCCAAGAGACCCAGTACTTC	CASSDVAGVQETQYF
TRBJ1-2	-	TRBV7-3	TRBD1	TGTGCCAGCAGCTCCGGACAGGGGAGTGGCTACACCTTC	CASSSGQGSGYTF
TRBJ2-3	-	TRBV2	-	TGTGCCAGCAGTGAGGAGACAGAAGATACGCAGTATTTT	CASSEETEDTQYF
TRBJ2-1	many	TRBV11-1	-	TGTGCCAGCAGCCCCCCGCGACGGGAGTTTGTTAATGAGCAGTTCTTC	CASSPPRREFVNEQFF
TRBJ2-4	-	TRBV5-1	-	TGCGCCAGCAGCTTGGGGGCCAAAAACATTCAGTACTTC	CASSLGAKNIQYF
TRBJ1-5	-	TRBV28	TRBD1	TGTGCCAGCAGTATACAGACAGGGACGCCCAATCAGCCCCAGCATTTT	CASSIQTGTPNQPQHF
TRBJ2-7	-	TRBV5-4	TRBD2	TGTGCCAGCAGCTTGGGACTAGCGGAGGGATACGAGCAGTACTTC	CASSLGLAEGYEQYF
TRBJ2-1	-	TRBV19	TRBD2	TGTGCCACCCACCCCGTGGGGACTAGCGGGATAGATGAGCAGTTCTTC	CATHPVGTSGIDEQFF
TRBJ2-7	-	TRBV18	-	TGTGCCAGCTCACCTCCCCTCGGGGCAGGGAACGAGCAGTACTTC	CASSPPLGAGNEQYF
TRBJ1-5	few	TRBV11-2	-	TGTGCCAGCAGCTTAGATAAGGAAGGGGGACAGCCCCAGCATTTT	CASSLDKEGGQPQHF
TRBJ2-3	-	TRBV5-1	TRBD2	TGCGCCAGCAGCTTATCGGGAGGTGGGGATACGCAGTATTTT	CASSLSGGGDTQYF
TRBJ1-2	-	TRBV5-4	-	TGTGCCGGTGGGGGGCACACTAACTATGGCTACACCTTC	CAGGGHTNYGYTF
TRBJ1-1	few	TRBV6-5	TRBD1	TGTGCCAGCAGAGGACAGGTAACTGAAGCTTTCTTT	CASRGQVTEAFF
TRBJ2-5	-	TRBV5-1	-	TGCGCCAGCAGCATGACAGGAGAGACCCAGTACTTC	CASSMTGETQYF
TRBJ2-3	-	TRBV13	-	TGTGCCAGCAGCCCACTTCGAGGACAGAAGCTTAGCACAGATACGCAGTATTTT	CASSPLRGQKLSTDTQYF